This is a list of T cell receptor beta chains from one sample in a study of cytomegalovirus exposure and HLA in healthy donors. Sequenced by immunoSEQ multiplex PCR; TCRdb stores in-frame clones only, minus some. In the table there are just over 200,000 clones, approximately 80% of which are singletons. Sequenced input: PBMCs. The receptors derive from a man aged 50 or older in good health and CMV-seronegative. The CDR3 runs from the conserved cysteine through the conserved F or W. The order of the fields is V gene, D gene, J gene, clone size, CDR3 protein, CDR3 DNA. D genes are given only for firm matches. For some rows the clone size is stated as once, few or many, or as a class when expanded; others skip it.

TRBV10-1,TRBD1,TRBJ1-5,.,CASSAQGTGDPSYSNQPQHF,TGCGCCAGCAGTGCCCAAGGGACAGGGGACCCCTCTTATAGCAATCAGCCCCAGCATTTT
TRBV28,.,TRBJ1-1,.,CASNEWAGKNTEAFF,TGTGCCAGCAACGAATGGGCAGGAAAAAACACTGAAGCTTTCTTT
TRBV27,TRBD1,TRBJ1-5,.,CASSSVRTGPNQPQHF,TGTGCCAGCAGTTCAGTGAGGACAGGGCCCAATCAGCCCCAGCATTTT
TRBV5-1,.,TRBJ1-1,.,CASSPRDFKGSTEAFF,TGCGCCAGCAGCCCCCGGGACTTTAAGGGGAGCACTGAAGCTTTCTTT
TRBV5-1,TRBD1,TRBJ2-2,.,CASSPTGGTGELFF,TGCGCCAGCAGCCCTACAGGGGGAACCGGGGAGCTGTTTTTT
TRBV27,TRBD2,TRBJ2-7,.,CASTLTPPSGRDSSYEQYF,TGTGCCAGCACCCTAACTCCCCCTAGCGGGAGGGATAGCTCCTACGAGCAGTACTTC
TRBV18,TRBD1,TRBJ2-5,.,CASPPTRDRAGETQYF,TGTGCCAGCCCACCCACCCGGGACAGGGCGGGGGAGACCCAGTACTTC
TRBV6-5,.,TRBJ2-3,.,CASSSSILPTDTQYF,TGTGCCAGCAGTTCGAGCATTCTCCCCACAGATACGCAGTATTTT
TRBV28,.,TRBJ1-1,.,CASSFSSTGGTEAFF,TGTGCCAGCAGTTTCTCCAGCACCGGGGGCACTGAAGCTTTCTTT
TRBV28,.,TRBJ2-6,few,CASSLDRSGANVLTF,TGTGCCAGCAGTCTAGACAGGTCTGGGGCCAACGTCCTGACTTTC
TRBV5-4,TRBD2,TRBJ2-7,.,CASSLTLLAGASYEQYF,TGTGCCAGCAGCCTAACTTTACTAGCGGGAGCTTCCTACGAGCAGTACTTC
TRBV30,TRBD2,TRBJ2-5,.,CAWSGLAGMQGTQYF,TGTGCCTGGAGTGGACTAGCCGGTATGCAAGGGACCCAGTACTTC
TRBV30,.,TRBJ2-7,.,CAWSVQVISYEQYF,TGTGCCTGGAGTGTACAGGTTATCTCCTACGAGCAGTACTTC
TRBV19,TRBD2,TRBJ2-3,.,CASTPLGLAGGPSGPDTQYF,TGTGCCAGTACTCCACTCGGACTAGCGGGAGGGCCGTCTGGCCCAGATACGCAGTATTTT
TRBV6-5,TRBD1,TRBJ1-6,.,CASSYGGQGSPLHF,TGTGCCAGCAGTTACGGGGGACAGGGATCACCCCTCCACTTT
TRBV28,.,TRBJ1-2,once,CASSPHMSGDYGYTF,TGTGCCAGCAGTCCCCATATGTCGGGGGATTATGGCTACACCTTC
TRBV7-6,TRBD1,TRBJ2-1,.,CASSYAGTGYNEQFF,TGTGCCAGCAGCTATGCCGGGACAGGGTACAATGAGCAGTTCTTC
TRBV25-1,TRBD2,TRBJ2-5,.,CASSDDLAGVGETQYF,TGTGCCAGCAGTGATGACCTAGCGGGAGTGGGGGAGACCCAGTACTTC
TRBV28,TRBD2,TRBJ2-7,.,CASSPSGTSGRGRSYEQYF,TGTGCCAGCAGTCCCTCAGGGACTAGCGGGAGAGGACGTTCCTACGAGCAGTACTTC
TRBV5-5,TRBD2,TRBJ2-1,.,CASSRGRTSVNNEQFF,TGTGCCAGCAGCCGAGGGCGGACTAGCGTCAACAATGAGCAGTTCTTC
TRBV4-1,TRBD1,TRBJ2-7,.,CASSQDQPGGSYEQYF,TGCGCCAGCAGCCAAGATCAGCCAGGGGGCTCCTACGAGCAGTACTTC
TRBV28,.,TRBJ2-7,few,CASSAHRDNYF,TGTGCCAGCAGCGCCCACCGGGACAATTACTTC
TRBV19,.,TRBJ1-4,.,CASSIAGIANEKLFF,TGTGCCAGTAGTATAGCAGGGATCGCTAATGAAAAACTGTTTTTT
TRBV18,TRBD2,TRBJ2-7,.,CASSPFASGDSSYEQYF,TGTGCCAGCTCACCATTCGCTAGCGGGGACAGCTCCTACGAGCAGTACTTC
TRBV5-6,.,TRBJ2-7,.,CASSLYAPYEQYF,TGTGCCAGCAGCTTGTACGCGCCCTACGAGCAGTACTTC
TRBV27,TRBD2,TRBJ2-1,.,CASSQGAGGSYNEQFF,TGTGCCAGCAGCCAGGGAGCGGGAGGGTCCTACAATGAGCAGTTCTTC
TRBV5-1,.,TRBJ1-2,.,CASSSQGQLDGYTF,TGCGCCAGCAGCTCACAGGGTCAGTTGGATGGCTACACCTTC
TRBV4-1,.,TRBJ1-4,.,CASSHLYREKLFF,TGCGCCAGCAGCCATCTTTACAGGGAAAAACTGTTTTTT
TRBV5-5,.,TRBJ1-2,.,CASDSEFGYTF,TGTGCCAGCGACTCTGAATTTGGCTACACCTTC
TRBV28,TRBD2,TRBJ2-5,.,CASRLAGGETQYF,TGTGCCAGCAGACTAGCGGGAGGAGAGACCCAGTACTTC
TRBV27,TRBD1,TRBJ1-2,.,CASSLFGQGSYGYTF,TGTGCCAGCAGTTTATTCGGACAGGGGAGCTATGGCTACACCTTC